The 30 T cell receptor beta chains below all came from one sample that was sequenced in a study of vaccination and CD4 T cells after COVID-19. The Oncomine TCR Beta short-read assay sequenced DNA from cultured CD4+ T cells. The genomic DNA was obtained from cultured CD4+ T cells by extraction with the QIAamp micro DNA kit. TCRdb independently ran MiXCR on the PCR reads; one entry per CDR3 protein. The repertoire holds approximately 9,000 distinct CDR3 sequences, about 38% seen once, with roughly 15% in the top ten. The treatment was: approximately 10-day PBMC culture with coronavirus spike peptide pools or control peptides (ViraFEST assay). CD4+ T cells of the unexposed donor were collected before the COVID-19 pandemic (2011-2018). Their specific antigens are unknown. The sample was CD4+ T cells from blood, cultured in vitro. These receptors originate from a human donor in good health.

The V and J genes are TRBV20-1 and TRBJ1-5; TRBD1 aligns across 10 bases. The germline V gene encodes CDR1 DFQATT and CDR2 SNEGSKA (reference sequence). The CDR3 covers 14 residues. After removal of 3 bases from V and 6 bases from J, the junction contained 5 bases not matched to a gene. CDR3 region: CSASWGQGFQPQHF. CDR3 nucleotide sequence: TGCAGTGCTAGCTGGGGACAGGGGTTTCAGCCCCAGCATTTT.

The V and J genes are TRBV30 and TRBJ1-6, with a possible D match to TRBD1 (5 bases). The V gene's germline CDR1 is GTSNPN and CDR2 SVGIG (reference sequence). The CDR3 runs 13 residues. Trimming left V 4 bases short and J 8 bases short, with 12 bases between. The CDR3 DNA reads as TGTGCCTGGATTGGGGACGGAGATTCACCCCTCCACTTT. Amino acid sequence: CAWIGDGDSPLHF.

The sample holds a few counts of this clonotype. The rearrangement links TRBV30 to TRBJ1-2; 11 bases map to TRBD1. With V trimmed by 7 bases and J by 6 bases, 7 bases remained unmatched. The CDR3 runs 13 residues. The germline gives CDR1 GTSNPN, CDR2 SVGIG (reference sequence). The CDR3 is CASQDRGLDGYTF. As DNA, the CDR3 is TGTGCCTCCCAGGACAGGGGGCTCGATGGCTACACCTTC. Drawing the rest from reference TRBV30 and TRBJ1-2, the complete variable domain is SQTIHQWPATLVQPVGSPLSLECTVEGTSNPNLYWYRQAAGRGLQLLFYSVGIGQISSEVPQNLSASRPQDRQFILSSKKLLLSDSGFYLCASQDRGLDGYTFGSGTRLTVV.

The CDR3 coding sequence is TGTGCCAGCTCACCAGGGACAGGGGGCGCAAACTATGGCTACACCTTC. Protein sequence: CASSPGTGGANYGYTF. V gene TRBV18 combines with J gene TRBJ1-2; 12 bases align to TRBD1. Germline CDR1 KGHSH, CDR2 LQKENI. The CDR3 is 16 residues long. V dropped 2 bases and J dropped 2; count of bases not matched to a gene: 3.

Here the CDR3 reads CASSYSGAGNYEQYF. CDR3 bases: TGTGCCAGCAGTTACTCGGGCGCGGGCAACTACGAGCAGTACTTC. This rearrangement joins TRBV6-5 to TRBJ2-7, with D maybe TRBD2 (5 bases). This CDR3 is 15 amino acids long. Trimming took 0 bases from V and 3 from J, leaving 12 bases between them. CDR1 is MNHEY, CDR2 SVGAGI, per germline.

The rearrangement joins TRBV28 to TRBJ2-7; D is uncertain. Germline CDR1 is MDHEN and CDR2 is SYDVKM. CDR3 size: 11 residues. V lost 6 bases and J lost 5, with 8 bases in between. CDR3 bases: TGTGCCAGCAGGGTGGGGAACGAGCAGTACTTC. Amino acid sequence: CASRVGNEQYF.

This clonotype was counted only a few times. V and J are TRBV20-1 and TRBJ1-2, with D uncertain. The CDR3 length is 13 residues. V was clipped by 0 bases and J by 4 bases, with 9 bases between them. Looked up from germline, CDR1 is DFQATT and CDR2 is SNEGSKA (reference sequence). The CDR3 DNA sequence: TGCAGTGCTAGAGATTACAGAGCCTATGGCTACACCTTC. Amino acid sequence: CSARDYRAYGYTF.

The chain links TRBV4-3 to TRBJ2-7; the match to TRBD2 covers 12 bases. The CDR3 loop spans 17 amino acids. Trimming removed 1 base from V and 1 base from J; junction bases left unmatched: 5. The germline V gene has CDR1 LGHNA and CDR2 YSLEER. CDR3 loop: CASSQGSGTSGSYEQYF. The DNA for the CDR3 is TGCGCCAGCAGCCAAGGGAGCGGGACTAGCGGGTCCTACGAGCAGTACTTC.

The V call is TRBV19, the J call TRBJ2-1; maybe TRBD1 (6 bases). Trimming left V 4 bases short and J 10 bases short, with 14 bases between. Per the germline V gene, CDR1 is LNHDA and CDR2 is SQIVND (reference sequence). This CDR3 is 13 amino acids long. For the CDR3, the DNA is TGTGCCAGTAGTAAGGGACATTCCGACGAGCAGTTCTTC. Protein: CASSKGHSDEQFF.

The chain combines TRBV6-2 or TRBV6-3 with TRBJ1-2; D possibly corresponds to TRBD1 (5 bases). This CDR3 has 12 amino acids. Germline CDR1 reads MNHEY; CDR2 reads SVGEGT. Trimming took off 8 bases at V and 0 bases at J, with 7 bases between the two ends. The CDR3 loop is CASRGSNYGYTF. Written as DNA, the CDR3 is TGTGCCAGCCGGGGCTCTAACTATGGCTACACCTTC.

This CDR3 reads CASSLDRERTEAFF. CDR3 in DNA: TGTGCCAGCAGCTTGGACAGGGAGAGAACTGAAGCTTTCTTT. V and J are TRBV7-3 and TRBJ1-1, with 8 bases lining up with TRBD1. The CDR3 is made up of 14 amino acids. With V trimmed by 3 bases and J by 5 bases, 5 bases remained unmatched. CDR1 and CDR2 (germline): SGHTA, FQGTGA.

This clonotype was counted a few times. The gene calls are TRBV5-1 and TRBJ2-5, with D unclear. This CDR3 region has 12 residues. Trimming stripped 0 bases from V and 5 bases from J, with 5 bases between. Germline V gene sequence: CDR1 SGHRS, CDR2 YFSETQ. CDR3 nucleotide sequence: TGCGCCAGCAGCTTGGGGCGGGAGACCCAGTACTTC. This codes for CASSLGRETQYF.

This clonotype was counted between two and nine times. This chain joins TRBV11-3 and TRBJ2-5, with 11 nucleotides matching TRBD1. The CDR3 has 15 amino acids. Germline V gives CDR1 SGHNT, CDR2 YENEEA. V gave up 5 bases and J gave up 2 bases; unmatched junction bases: 4. CDR3 loop: CASSLGQGGQETQYF. The CDR3 coding sequence is TGTGCCAGCAGCCTGGGACAGGGGGGGCAAGAGACCCAGTACTTC.

The gene calls are TRBV18 and TRBJ2-5; 9 bases line up with TRBD2. V trimming: 3 bases; J trimming: 4 bases; junction bases outside the gene matches: 21. CDR3 length: 20 amino acids. CDR1 is KGHSH, CDR2 LQKENI, per germline. This CDR3 is CASSPRLVGLAGRGLETQYF. The CDR3 bases are TGTGCCAGCTCACCCCGACTAGTGGGACTAGCAGGCCGCGGACTAGAGACCCAGTACTTC.

The chain combines TRBV20-1 with TRBJ2-7; D unresolved. CDR1 and CDR2 from the germline V gene are DFQATT and SNEGSKA (reference sequence). V was pared by 2 bases and J by 1 base, with 12 bases between. There are 14 residues in the CDR3. CDR3 DNA: TGCAGTGCTAGACTAGATTCGTTTTCCTACGAGCAGTACTTC. This sequence encodes CSARLDSFSYEQYF.

The chain employs TRBV2 and TRBJ1-1; TRBD1 might be the D (6 bases). This CDR3 is 12 amino acids long. CDR1 is SNHLY, CDR2 FYNNEI, per germline. Trimming took off 4 bases at V and 10 bases at J, with 13 bases between the two ends. The CDR3 reads CASSGQAVGAFF. DNA for the CDR3: TGTGCCAGCAGTGGACAGGCCGTAGGAGCTTTCTTT.

The CDR3 protein is CASSLQGVDQPQHF. The CDR3 coding sequence is TGCGCCAGCAGCTTGCAGGGGGTGGATCAGCCCCAGCATTTT. The J gene is TRBJ1-5, the V gene TRBV5-1; 7 bases fit TRBD1. Germline CDR1 is SGHRS and CDR2 is YFSETQ. The J segment lost 5 bases and the V segment lost 1 base, leaving 3 bases of the junction unmatched. The CDR3 has 14 amino acids.

V is TRBV6-1 and J is TRBJ1-1, with D possibly matching TRBD1 (6 bases). This CDR3 is 12 amino acids long. Germline values: CDR1 MNHNS, CDR2 SASEGT. Deletions cut 5 bases from V and 9 bases from J, with 13 bases between. The CDR3 is CASSPPDRKAFF. For the CDR3, the DNA is TGTGCCAGCAGTCCCCCGGACAGAAAAGCTTTCTTT.

This clonotype was counted between two and nine times. This chain uses TRBV24-1 with TRBJ2-3; unclear D gene. Germline V gene sequence: CDR1 KGHDR, CDR2 SFDVKD. Deletions cut 4 bases from V and 5 bases from J, with 18 bases between. The CDR3 covers 16 residues. The CDR3 loop reads CATSELRLQGQDTQYF. CDR3 bases: TGTGCCACCAGTGAATTAAGGCTCCAAGGGCAAGATACGCAGTATTTT.

This clonotype was counted a few times. The rearrangement joins TRBV7-9 to TRBJ2-1, with 7 bases fitting TRBD2. Germline V gene sequence: CDR1 SEHNR, CDR2 FQNEAQ (reference sequence). The V and J ends lost 1 base and 3 bases, in that order; junction bases with no gene match: 3. CDR3 size: 15 residues. For the CDR3, the DNA is TGTGCCAGCAGCTTAGTTGGGGGGGACTACAATGAGCAGTTCTTC. Its protein product is CASSLVGGDYNEQFF.

The chain carries TRBV28 and TRBJ1-2, with D unresolved. CDR3 size: 10 residues. Germline values: CDR1 MDHEN, CDR2 SYDVKM. V lost 8 bases to trimming and J lost 7 bases, with 8 bases between them. CDR3 amino acids: CASGETGYTF. CDR3 in DNA: TGTGCCAGCGGGGAAACTGGCTACACCTTC.

This clonotype has only one observation. CDR3 DNA sequence: TGTGCCAGCAGTTACCCGACCCAGCGGGGCATCTCCTACGAGCAGTACTTC. This codes for CASSYPTQRGISYEQYF. The chain employs TRBV6-2 or TRBV6-3 and TRBJ2-7; 7 positions match TRBD2. Germline V gene data show CDR1 as MNHEY and CDR2 as SVGEGT. Losses at the gene ends were 2 bases for V and 0 bases for J; bases not matched to a gene: 10. The CDR3 length is 17 residues.

The rearrangement links TRBV20-1 to TRBJ2-5, with D possibly being TRBD1 (5 bases). V lost 6 bases, J lost 5 bases, and 13 bases lay in between. The CDR3 is 12 residues long. CDR1 and CDR2 (germline): DFQATT, SNEGSKA (reference sequence). The CDR3 DNA follows: TGCAGTGCAGTCGACAGCCGGGAGACCCAGTACTTC. This encodes CSAVDSRETQYF.

This clonotype was recorded only once. The gene calls are TRBV6-1 and TRBJ2-1; D not resolved. Trimming stripped 4 bases from V and 9 bases from J, with 13 bases between. CDR1 is MNHNS and CDR2 is SASEGT in the germline V gene. The CDR3 has 13 residues. In DNA, the CDR3 is TGTGCCAGCAGTGGAGGTAGAATAAGTGAGCAGTTCTTC. The encoded protein is CASSGGRISEQFF.

This clonotype appeared a few times. The V call is TRBV7-3, the J call TRBJ2-7, with TRBD2 as a possible D gene (6 bases). Germline-derived CDR1 and CDR2 are SGHTA and FQGTGA. The CDR3 totals 13 residues. Between the trimmed V and J ends, which lost 0 bases and 6 bases, there was a span of 9 bases. CDR3 in amino acids: CASSLTQGGEQYF. The CDR3 DNA follows: TGTGCCAGCAGCTTAACGCAGGGAGGCGAGCAGTACTTC.

This chain links TRBV5-6 with TRBJ2-3; D is possibly TRBD1 (5 bases). This CDR3 has 14 residues. The germline CDR1 and CDR2 sequences are SGHDT and YYEEEE. V lost 4 bases, J lost 4 bases, and 13 bases lay in between. In nucleotides, the CDR3 is TGTGCCAGCAGCCTTGGACATGGAGCAGATACGCAGTATTTT. Encoded protein: CASSLGHGADTQYF. The variable domain in full, completed from reference TRBV5-6 and TRBJ2-3, reads DAGVTQSPTHLIKTRGQQVTLRCSPKSGHDTVSWYQQALGQGPQFIFQYYEEEERQRGNFPDRFSGHQFPNYSSELNVNALLLGDSALYLCASSLGHGADTQYFGPGTRLTVL.

The V and J genes are TRBV20-1 and TRBJ2-7; 10 positions agree with TRBD1. V lost 3 bases, J lost 2 bases, and 4 bases stayed unmatched. This CDR3 is 14 amino acids long. Germline V gives CDR1 DFQATT, CDR2 SNEGSKA (reference sequence). This CDR3 reads CSARHDRGPYEQYF. The CDR3 nucleotides read TGCAGTGCTAGGCATGACAGGGGGCCCTACGAGCAGTACTTC.

This rearrangement joins TRBV27 to TRBJ2-7, with 8 bases matching TRBD2. The junction had 6 bases not matched to a gene; V was cut back by 6 bases and J by 5 bases. The germline V gene encodes CDR1 MNHEY and CDR2 SMNVEV (reference sequence). There are 13 residues in the CDR3. This chain's CDR3 is CASRASGSHEQYF. DNA for the CDR3: TGTGCCAGCAGGGCTAGCGGGTCCCACGAGCAGTACTTC.

This chain links TRBV15 with TRBJ2-1, with 10 bases that match TRBD2. The CDR3 contains 16 residues. Germline CDR1 reads LNHNV; CDR2 reads YYDKDF (reference sequence). The ends lost 4 bases at V and 6 bases at J; junction bases unmatched: 9. The CDR3 protein is CATSKGGLARANEQFF. The CDR3 nucleotides are TGTGCCACCAGCAAAGGGGGACTAGCGCGAGCCAATGAGCAGTTCTTC. Full variable domain (missing parts from reference TRBV15 and TRBJ2-1): DAMVIQNPRYQVTQFGKPVTLSCSQTLNHNVMYWYQQKSSQAPKLLFHYYDKDFNNEADTPDNFQSRRPNTSFCFLDIRSPGLGDTAMYLCATSKGGLARANEQFFGPGTRLTVL.

The chain is built from TRBV20-1 and TRBJ1-1; weak D call: TRBD1 (5 bases). The CDR3 runs to 18 residues. CDR1 is DFQATT and CDR2 is SNEGSKA in the germline V gene (reference sequence). Trimming pared 4 bases from V and 3 bases from J, leaving 27 bases between. CDR3 DNA sequence: TGCAGTGCTAAGTCTCGGGGACTTTGGGGGTATTGGGACACTGAAGCTTTCTTT. Translated, it gives CSAKSRGLWGYWDTEAFF.